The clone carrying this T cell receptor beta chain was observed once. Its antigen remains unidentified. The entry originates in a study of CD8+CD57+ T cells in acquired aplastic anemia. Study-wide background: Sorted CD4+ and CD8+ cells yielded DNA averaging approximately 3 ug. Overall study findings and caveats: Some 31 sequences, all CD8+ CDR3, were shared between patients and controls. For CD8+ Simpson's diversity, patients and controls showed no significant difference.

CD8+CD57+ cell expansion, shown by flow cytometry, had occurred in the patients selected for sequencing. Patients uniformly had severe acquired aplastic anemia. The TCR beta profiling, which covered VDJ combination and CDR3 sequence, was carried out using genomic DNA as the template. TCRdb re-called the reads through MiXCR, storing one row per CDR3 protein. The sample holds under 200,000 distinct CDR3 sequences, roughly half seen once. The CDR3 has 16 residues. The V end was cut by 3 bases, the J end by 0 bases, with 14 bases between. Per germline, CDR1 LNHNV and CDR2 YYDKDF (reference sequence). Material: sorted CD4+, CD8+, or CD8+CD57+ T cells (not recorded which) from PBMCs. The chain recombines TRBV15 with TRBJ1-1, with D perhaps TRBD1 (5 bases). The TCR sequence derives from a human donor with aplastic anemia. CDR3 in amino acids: CATSSPGQGLNTEAFF. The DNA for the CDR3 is TGTGCCACCAGCAGCCCGGGCCAGGGCCTGAACACTGAAGCTTTCTTT.